This TCR beta chain was captured by sequencing in a study of ipilimumab plus nivolumab after autologous stem cell transplantation. As for the study in general: Patients received a median of about 5 ipilimumab and 8 or 9 nivolumab doses. The DLBCL group included primary refractory and relapsed cases.

The method was immunoSEQ multiplex PCR; TCRdb's version includes in-frame clones alone and lacks a portion of them. Of 10,000 to 15,000 clones detected, roughly two thirds appear once; the ten largest clones hold about 28%. Looked up from germline, CDR1 is LNHDA and CDR2 is SQIVND (reference sequence). Trimming removed 1 base at V and 5 bases at J, with 11 bases between. The CDR3 covers 14 residues. Starting 14 to 28 days after autologous transplant, ipilimumab 1 mg/kg was given. Patients received nivolumab 3 mg/kg at weeks 1, 4, 7, 10, then fortnightly to week 26. This sequence was found in a male donor with diffuse large B-cell lymphoma. Here the sequenced sample was PBMCs, taken in a trial of ipilimumab plus nivolumab as post-transplant consolidation. The chain couples TRBV19 to TRBJ2-5, with no clear D. This chain's CDR3 is CASSIGAGRETQYF. CDR3 sequence (DNA): TGTGCCAGTAGTATAGGGGCAGGTCGGGAGACCCAGTACTTC.